A single sample is the source of the 31 T cell receptor beta chains below, sequenced in a study of control samples from healthy donors and cancer patients. Measured with immunoSEQ multiplex PCR; TCRdb has only the in-frame clones, and not every one. The table shows 120,000 or so clones, with over 80% occurring only once. Source material: PBMCs. These receptors all stem from a man older than 75 with head and neck cancer.

The gene calls are TRBV6-5 and TRBJ2-5, with D perhaps TRBD1 or TRBD2 (6 bases each). This CDR3 has 13 residues. Germline CDR1 MNHEY, CDR2 SVGAGI. Trimming cost V 4 bases and J 5 bases, with 11 bases left between them. CDR3 coding DNA: TGTGCCAGCAGTTTCCCGGGGGCGGAGACCCAGTACTTC. This sequence encodes CASSFPGAETQYF.

The rearrangement joins TRBV6-5 to TRBJ2-4; 12 bases are a match to TRBD2. The CDR3 covers 15 residues. Trimming removed 2 bases from V and 7 bases from J; junction bases left unmatched: 3. The germline CDR1 and CDR2 sequences are MNHEY and SVGAGI. CDR3 amino acids: CASSYPGTSGNIQYF. CDR3 in DNA: TGTGCCAGCAGTTACCCCGGGACTAGCGGGAACATTCAGTACTTC.

The rearrangement uses TRBV7-9 and TRBJ1-2; D is undetermined. Between the trimmed V and J ends, which lost 5 bases and 4 bases, there was a span of 29 bases. The CDR3 consists of 19 residues. Germline V gives CDR1 SEHNR, CDR2 FQNEAQ (reference sequence). The CDR3 DNA follows: TGTGCCAGCAGCCCCTTCACCGGGCTTCAATCCCATGGTGGCTATGGCTACACCTTC. Amino acid sequence: CASSPFTGLQSHGGYGYTF.

On this clone itself: Other DNA sequences from this sample encode an identical CDR3 as well. The chain combines TRBV2 with TRBJ1-1; 7 positions agree with TRBD1. CDR3 length: 13 amino acids. J lost 0 bases, V lost 6 bases, and 1 base had no gene match. Germline V gene lookup returns CDR1 SNHLY and CDR2 FYNNEI. CDR3 protein: CASRGQLNTEAFF. The CDR3 region has the DNA TGTGCCAGCAGGGGACAGCTGAACACTGAAGCTTTCTTT.

The V and J genes are TRBV5-1 and TRBJ2-7, with 10 nucleotides matching TRBD2. This CDR3 contains 15 residues. CDR1 is SGHRS, CDR2 YFSETQ, per germline. Trimming took 4 bases from V and 6 from J; bases not matched to a gene: 10. CDR3 residues: CASSLVSGGPIEQYF. DNA for the CDR3: TGCGCCAGCAGCCTAGTTAGCGGGGGGCCCATCGAGCAGTACTTC.

The V gene is TRBV5-4, the J gene TRBJ2-7; TRBD1 matches at 7 bases. V lost 1 base, J lost 1 base, and 5 bases stayed unmatched. Germline CDR1 and CDR2: SGHNT and YYREEE (reference sequence). This CDR3 is 15 amino acids long. This chain's CDR3 is CASSLSWTGSYEQYF. The CDR3 coding sequence is TGTGCCAGCAGCTTGTCCTGGACAGGATCCTACGAGCAGTACTTC.

This clone has a handful of counts. The chain carries TRBV7-8 and TRBJ2-7, with D possibly being TRBD1 or TRBD2 (5 bases each). The CDR3 covers 15 residues. Germline CDR1 reads SGHVS; CDR2 reads FQNEAQ. Trimming left V 5 bases short and J 6 bases short, with 20 bases between. As DNA, the CDR3 is TGTGCCAGCAGCCTAACCCGGGGACCCCCCGCCGAGCAGTACTTC. This gives the protein CASSLTRGPPAEQYF.

The chain employs TRBV4-3 and TRBJ2-1; TRBD2 matches at 7 bases. Germline CDR1 and CDR2: LGHNA and YSLEER. The CDR3 extends over 16 amino acids. V lost 0 bases, J lost 9 bases, and 11 bases stayed unmatched. CDR3 DNA sequence: TGCGCCAGCAGCCAAGATATCGTCGGACTAGTCATTGAGCAGTTCTTC. This translates into CASSQDIVGLVIEQFF.

V usage is TRBV7-6 and J usage is TRBJ2-1; D call uncertain. V shed 5 bases and J shed 5 bases, with 7 bases lying between them. The germline V gene encodes CDR1 SGHVS and CDR2 FNYEAQ. This CDR3 comprises 12 residues. The CDR3 nucleotides read TGTGCCAGCAGCACCGACAACAATGAGCAGTTCTTC. It encodes CASSTDNNEQFF.

The rearrangement joins TRBV5-1 to TRBJ1-2, with 10 positions matching TRBD1. Losses at the gene ends were 4 bases for V and 2 bases for J; bases not matched to a gene: 2. The CDR3 sequence is 14 residues long. Germline CDR1 reads SGHRS; CDR2 reads YFSETQ. Here the CDR3 DNA reads TGCGCCAGCAGCCAGGGACAGGGGAACTATGGCTACACCTTC. This translates into CASSQGQGNYGYTF.

The rearrangement uses TRBV30 and TRBJ2-7; D ambiguous. Germline assignment: CDR1 GTSNPN and CDR2 SVGIG (reference sequence). The CDR3 is made up of 13 amino acids. V gave up 5 bases and J gave up 3 bases, with 14 bases separating them. CDR3 DNA: TGTGCCTGGTCCCGTGGGATTCTCTACGAGCAGTACTTC. Its translation is CAWSRGILYEQYF.

The chain combines TRBV5-1 with TRBJ2-7; 12 bases fit TRBD2. Germline CDR1 reads SGHRS; CDR2 reads YFSETQ. The trim removed 0 bases at V and 5 bases at J, leaving 9 bases unmatched. This CDR3 comprises 17 residues. The CDR3 is CASSLVPLAGGRDEQYF. Here the CDR3 DNA reads TGCGCCAGCAGCTTGGTCCCCCTAGCGGGGGGGCGGGACGAGCAGTACTTC. Full variable domain (remainder filled in from reference TRBV5-1 and TRBJ2-7): KAGVTQTPRYLIKTRGQQVTLSCSPISGHRSVSWYQQTPGQGLQFLFEYFSETQRNKGNFPGRFSGRQFSNSRSEMNVSTLELGDSALYLCASSLVPLAGGRDEQYFGPGTRLTVT.

This rearrangement joins TRBV5-8 to TRBJ2-7; 8 positions match TRBD1. This CDR3 has 14 amino acids. The germline V gene encodes CDR1 SGHTS and CDR2 YDEGEE. The trim removed 4 bases at V and 2 bases at J, leaving 5 bases unmatched. For the CDR3, the DNA is TGTGCCAGCAGCCTCGCGGGACAGGCCTACGAGCAGTACTTC. Amino acid sequence: CASSLAGQAYEQYF.

The rearrangement links TRBV6-5 to TRBJ1-4, with D possibly matching TRBD1 (6 bases). V shed 9 bases and J shed 7 bases, with 12 bases lying between them. In germline, CDR1 is MNHEY, CDR2 SVGAGI. The CDR3 spans 12 residues. The CDR3 DNA is TGTGCCAGTTACAGGGAGCCTGAAAAACTGTTTTTT. This translates into CASYREPEKLFF.

The chain carries TRBV15 and TRBJ2-7, with 7 nucleotides matching TRBD2. V gave up 0 bases and J gave up 2 bases; unmatched junction bases: 10. The CDR3 runs 17 residues. The germline CDR1 and CDR2 sequences are LNHNV and YYDKDF (reference sequence). This CDR3 reads CATSRDRWGAGAYEQYF. CDR3 coding DNA: TGTGCCACCAGCAGAGATCGCTGGGGTGCGGGGGCCTACGAGCAGTACTTC.

The chain uses TRBV7-8 and TRBJ2-1; no firm D call. V shed 1 base and J shed 6 bases, with 7 bases lying between them. Germline V lookup: CDR1 SGHVS, CDR2 FQNEAQ. This CDR3 is 13 amino acids long. CDR3: CASSLGRINEQFF. CDR3 nucleotide sequence: TGTGCCAGCAGCTTAGGGAGAATCAATGAGCAGTTCTTC.

V usage is TRBV7-2 and J usage is TRBJ2-4; TRBD2 is a possible D gene (6 bases). The CDR3 contains 13 residues. V lost 4 bases to trimming and J lost 7 bases, with 11 bases between them. Germline lookup yields CDR1 SGHTA and CDR2 FQGNSA. The DNA for the CDR3 is TGTGCCAGCAGCTCTGGCAGCGGGAACATTCAGTACTTC. Translated: CASSSGSGNIQYF.

The rearrangement uses TRBV10-3 and TRBJ1-5, with 10 bases fitting TRBD1. V lost 3 bases, J lost 6 bases, and 8 bases stayed unmatched. This CDR3 comprises 16 residues. Germline V gene sequence: CDR1 ENHRY, CDR2 SYGVKD. Here the CDR3 DNA reads TGTGCCATCAGTGACCAGACAGGGGGCGGCGGTCAGCCCCAGCATTTT. This gives the protein CAISDQTGGGGQPQHF.

The chain recombines TRBV7-9 with TRBJ1-2; D gene uncertain. The CDR3 contains 18 residues. V was cut by 5 bases and J by 3 bases, with 25 bases left in between. The germline V gene encodes CDR1 SEHNR and CDR2 FQNEAQ (reference sequence). The CDR3 region is CASSNAFSPGSAYYGYTF. CDR3 nucleotides: TGTGCCAGCAGCAATGCGTTCAGTCCAGGCAGCGCCTACTATGGCTACACCTTC.

This chain links TRBV6-4 with TRBJ2-7; the D gene could be TRBD1 or TRBD2 (6 bases each). V lost 0 bases and J lost 3, with 15 bases in between. CDR1 MRHNA and CDR2 SNTAGT come from the germline V gene. This CDR3 has 16 residues. The CDR3 loop is CASSDSGARGNYEQYF. The CDR3 region has the DNA TGTGCCAGCAGTGACTCGGGGGCTCGGGGGAACTACGAGCAGTACTTC.

In this sample, this clone turned up once. This sequence joins TRBV5-5 and TRBJ1-1; D might be TRBD1 (6 bases). Between the trimmed V and J ends, which lost 4 bases and 3 bases, there was a span of 10 bases. Germline values: CDR1 SGHKS, CDR2 YYEKEE (reference sequence). There are 13 residues in the CDR3. The CDR3 coding sequence is TGTGCCAGCAGCCCGTACAGGGACACTGAAGCTTTCTTT. It translates to CASSPYRDTEAFF.

This chain joins TRBV7-2 and TRBJ1-2; 7 nucleotides line up with TRBD1. Looked up from germline, CDR1 is SGHTA and CDR2 is FQGNSA. CDR3 size: 17 residues. The J segment lost 0 bases and the V segment lost 4 bases, leaving 11 bases of the junction unmatched. CDR3 region: CASSYRTGLEANYGYTF. Here the CDR3 DNA reads TGTGCCAGCAGCTACAGGACAGGCCTAGAAGCTAACTATGGCTACACCTTC.

V usage is TRBV2 and J usage is TRBJ2-7, with 9 bases matching TRBD1. The CDR3 extends over 15 amino acids. Unmatched junction bases numbered 10, after V lost 6 bases and J lost 4 bases. CDR1 and CDR2 (germline): SNHLY, FYNNEI. CDR3 nucleotide sequence: TGTGCCAGCAGGAGGGGGACAGGGAGGAGTTACGAGCAGTACTTC. As protein: CASRRGTGRSYEQYF.

The chain is built from TRBV5-4 and TRBJ2-1; unclear D gene. The CDR3 covers 13 residues. Germline V gene data show CDR1 as SGHNT and CDR2 as YYREEE (reference sequence). With 1 base removed from V and 6 bases from J, the gap between germline ends came to 8 bases. The chain's CDR3 is CASSLTLPNEQFF. The CDR3, as DNA: TGTGCCAGCAGCTTGACCCTACCCAATGAGCAGTTCTTC.

Regarding this clone: Germline is not matched at one junction end, which may reflect a read error. The chain couples TRBV28 to TRBJ2-7; TRBD2 matches 8 bases. This CDR3 contains 17 residues. In germline, CDR1 is MDHEN, CDR2 SYDVKM. The CDR3 DNA reads TGTGCCAGCGGTTTAACTCAACCGGGACTAGGCGCCTACGAGCAGTACTTC. Translating it yields CASGLTQPGLGAYEQYF. Filled out from reference TRBV28 and TRBJ2-7, the complete variable domain reads DVKVTQSSRYLVKRTGEKVFLECVQDMDHENMFWYRQDPGLGLRLIYFSYDVKMKEKGDIPEGYSVSREKKERFSLILESASTNQTSMYLCASGLTQPGLGAYEQYFGPGTRLTVT.

The chain is built from TRBV9 and TRBJ2-1; 9 bases line up with TRBD1. Looked up from germline, CDR1 is SGDLS and CDR2 is YYNGEE. V dropped 1 base and J dropped 6; count of bases not matched to a gene: 5. This CDR3 has 15 residues. For the CDR3, the DNA is TGTGCCAGCAGCGTAAGGGACAGGGCAATCAATGAGCAGTTCTTC. It encodes CASSVRDRAINEQFF. The variable domain in full, with the rest retrieved from reference TRBV9 and TRBJ2-1, is DSGVTQTPKHLITATGQRVTLRCSPRSGDLSVYWYQQSLDQGLQFLIQYYNGEERAKGNILERFSAQQFPDLHSELNLSSLELGDSALYFCASSVRDRAINEQFFGPGTRLTVL.

The V and J genes are TRBV5-1 and TRBJ2-3, with D possibly being TRBD2 (6 bases). Germline V CDR1 and CDR2: SGHRS, YFSETQ. The CDR3 totals 15 residues. The V end was cut by 3 bases, the J end by 3 bases, with 14 bases between. CDR3 DNA: TGCGCCAGCAGCTGGGGGACTTTGGGGACAGATACGCAGTATTTT. Residues: CASSWGTLGTDTQYF.

The gene calls are TRBV6-1 and TRBJ2-3, with unresolved D. The CDR3 sequence is 19 residues long. Trimming left V 0 bases short and J 2 bases short, with 21 bases between. CDR1 and CDR2 from the germline V gene are MNHNS and SASEGT. CDR3 loop: CASSEALRRTGYYTDTQYF. CDR3 nucleotide sequence: TGTGCCAGCAGTGAAGCGCTTCGAAGGACCGGGTATTACACAGATACGCAGTATTTT.

The chain joins TRBV18 to TRBJ1-6; D is uncertain. V gave up 2 bases and J gave up 5 bases, with 10 bases separating them. The CDR3 is 15 amino acids. Germline loops: CDR1 KGHSH, CDR2 LQKENI. CDR3 coding DNA: TGTGCCAGCTCACCAGCGACAACAAATAATTCACCCCTCCACTTT. This gives the protein CASSPATTNNSPLHF.

The chain is built from TRBV6-6 and TRBJ1-1, with 7 nucleotides matching TRBD1. The CDR3 totals 14 residues. Per germline, CDR1 MNHNY and CDR2 SVGAGI (reference sequence). After removal of 2 bases from V and 3 bases from J, the junction contained 3 bases not matched to a gene. CDR3 loop: CASSYQGGYTEAFF. CDR3 nucleotide sequence: TGTGCCAGCAGTTACCAGGGGGGATACACTGAAGCTTTCTTT.

The chain joins TRBV5-1 to TRBJ2-7, with D perhaps TRBD1 (6 bases). The CDR3 runs 11 residues. V dropped 5 bases and J dropped 9 bases, with 12 bases sitting between them. Looked up from germline, CDR1 is SGHRS and CDR2 is YFSETQ. Here the CDR3 DNA reads TGCGCCAGCAGGGAGACAGGTGGGCAGTACTTC. Translated: CASRETGGQYF.